This TCR beta chain was captured in a study of blood T cell repertoires in COVID-19. Study-wide background: From the United States, Italy and Spain came samples of acute and convalescent COVID-19. The cDNA or gDNA used as material had been derived from T cells, B-cell-depleted T cells, or PBMCs.

CDR1 and CDR2 (germline): LNHDA, SQIVND (reference sequence). The CDR3 loop spans 16 amino acids. Trimming cost V 5 bases and J 4 bases, with 17 bases left between them. Assay: immunoSEQ multiplex PCR; the TCRdb copy retains only in-frame clones and omits some. The sample lists hundreds of thousands of clones; 88% were seen once. Comment on this clone: Other nucleotide sequences from this sample produce the same CDR3.

The V call is TRBV19, the J call TRBJ2-2; possible D gene TRBD2, 5 bases. The sample comprised peripheral blood. The clonotype was recovered from a woman in her 40s who had recovered from COVID-19. The CDR3 DNA reads as TGTGCCAGTAGTCCCCGGACCCCCGGGGTCACCGGGGAGCTGTTTTTT. Translated, it gives CASSPRTPGVTGELFF.